These T cell receptor beta chains were read from a single sample in a study of T cells in Graves' hyperthyroidism and ophthalmopathy. MiXCR, applied by TCRdb to the multiplex PCR reads, yields one record per CDR3 protein. There are 700,000 to 950,000 distinct CDR3 sequences in the sample; 30% to 40% occur only once, and roughly 31% lies in the top ten. The sample was blood. The receptors stem from a woman aged 40-49 years with Graves' hyperthyroidism. The CDR3 runs from the conserved cysteine through the conserved F or W.

V | CDR3
TRBV7-8 | CASSLATLENSPLHF
TRBV12-3/TRBV12-4 | CASSLRRKTQYF
TRBV20-1 | CSARRSQETQYF
TRBV9 | CASSVTSADTQYF
TRBV15 | CATSRPPQGARPGYTF
TRBV20-1 | CSARDQGGMNTEAFF
TRBV7-9 | CASSVGLGGKNQPQHF
TRBV4-1 | CASSLSHRAFTDTQYF
TRBV10-3 | CASHGGSNQPQHF
TRBV28 | CASSTPGRMNTEAFF
TRBV7-2 | CASSRRVGEPLHF
TRBV15 | CATSRDPSDGDTEAFF
TRBV11-2 | CASSTKGGVSEQFF
TRBV20-1 | CSASAFRVHEQYF
TRBV7-2 | CASSLFVGRETQYF
TRBV11-2 | CASSLVELRGQYF
TRBV6-5 | CASSSRTVTEAFF